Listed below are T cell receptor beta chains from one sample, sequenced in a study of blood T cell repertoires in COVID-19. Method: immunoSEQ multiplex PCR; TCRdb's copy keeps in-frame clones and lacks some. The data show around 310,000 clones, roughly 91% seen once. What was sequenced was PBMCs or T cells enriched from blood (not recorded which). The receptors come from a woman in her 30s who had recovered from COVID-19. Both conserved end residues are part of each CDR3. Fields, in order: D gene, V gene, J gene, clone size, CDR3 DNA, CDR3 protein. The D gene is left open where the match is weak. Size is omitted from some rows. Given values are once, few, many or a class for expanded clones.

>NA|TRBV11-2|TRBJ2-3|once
TGTGCCAGCAGCTTAGTTCATGGTTTAGCGGGCACAGATACGCAGTATTTT
CASSLVHGLAGTDTQYF
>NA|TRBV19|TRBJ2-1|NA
TGTGCCAGTAGTACACAACAGGGCAGCGAGCAGTTCTTC
CASSTQQGSEQFF
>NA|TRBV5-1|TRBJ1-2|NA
TGCGCCAGCGGAAGAACAGGTTTGGACTATGGCTACACCTTC
CASGRTGLDYGYTF
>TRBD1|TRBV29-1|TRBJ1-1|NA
TGCAGCGTTCGCGAAAACACAGGGGCGTACACTGAAGCTTTCTTT
CSVRENTGAYTEAFF
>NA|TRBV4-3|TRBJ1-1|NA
TGCGCCAGCAGCCGCGTATGGGGAGGGCAAAACACTGAAGCTTTCTTT
CASSRVWGGQNTEAFF
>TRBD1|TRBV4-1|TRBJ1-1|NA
TGCGCCAGCAGCTTAAGACAGGGGACTGAAGCTTTCTTT
CASSLRQGTEAFF
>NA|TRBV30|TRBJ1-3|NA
TGTGCCTGGAGTGTAGGGGTTTCTGGAAACACCATATATTTT
CAWSVGVSGNTIYF
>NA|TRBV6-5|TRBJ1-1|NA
TGTGCCAGCAGTTACTCGAGTCTCGATGAAGCTTTCTTT
CASSYSSLDEAFF
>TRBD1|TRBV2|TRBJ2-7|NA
TGTGCCAGCCAGGGGGACGTGGCCTACGAGCAGTACTTC
CASQGDVAYEQYF
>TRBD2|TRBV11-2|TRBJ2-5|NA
TGTGCCAGCAGCTCCGGGACTAGCGGGAGGGTAGAGACCCAGTACTTC
CASSSGTSGRVETQYF
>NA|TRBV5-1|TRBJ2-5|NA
TGCGCCAGCAGCCGGGGGGACACCGCGTACCAAGAGACCCAGTACTTC
CASSRGDTAYQETQYF
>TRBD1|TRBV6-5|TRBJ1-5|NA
TGTGCCAGCAGTTACGACAGGGGTAGCAATCAGCCCCAGCATTTT
CASSYDRGSNQPQHF
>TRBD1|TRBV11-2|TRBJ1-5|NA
TGTGCCAGCAGCTTAGGGGTCTCCGACAGGGGACGAAATCAGCCCCAGCATTTT
CASSLGVSDRGRNQPQHF
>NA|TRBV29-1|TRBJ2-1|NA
TGCAGCGTTGAAGAATCTGGGCCCGTGGCAGGGTATTACAATGAGCAGTTCTTC
CSVEESGPVAGYYNEQFF
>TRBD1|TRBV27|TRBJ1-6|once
TGTGCCAGCAGTTTAGGGCAGGGGGCGCTTAATTCACCCCTCCACTTT
CASSLGQGALNSPLHF
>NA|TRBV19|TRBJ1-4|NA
TGTGCCAGTAGTATAGCGGGGGAGTTTAATGAAAAACTGTTTTTT
CASSIAGEFNEKLFF
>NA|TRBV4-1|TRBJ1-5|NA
TGCGCCAGCAGTCTAAATCCAGGTATCAATCAGCCCCAGCATTTT
CASSLNPGINQPQHF
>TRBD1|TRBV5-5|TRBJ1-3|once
TGTGCCAGCAGCCCTCGGACAGGGCCCTCCTGGATATCTGGAAACACCATATATTTT
CASSPRTGPSWISGNTIYF
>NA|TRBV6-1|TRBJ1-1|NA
TGTGCCAGCAGTGAATCACGACAGGCCACTGAAGCTTTCTTT
CASSESRQATEAFF
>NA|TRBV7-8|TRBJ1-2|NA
TGTGCCAGCAGCCGAGGCCAGGGGATCTACACCTTC
CASSRGQGIYTF
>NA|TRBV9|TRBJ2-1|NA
TGTGCCAGCAGCTCTTGGGAGGCAGTGACATACAATGAGCAGTTCTTC
CASSSWEAVTYNEQFF
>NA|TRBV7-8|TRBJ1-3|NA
TGTGCCAGCAGCCCGAGACCCCAGGAGGCTGGAAACACCATATATTTT
CASSPRPQEAGNTIYF
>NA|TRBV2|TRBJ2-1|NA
TGTGCCAGCATTCCCGCGGGAAAACAGCAGGGTGAGCAGTTCTTC
CASIPAGKQQGEQFF
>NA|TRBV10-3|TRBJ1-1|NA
TGTGCCATCAGTGGAACCCCACAGAACACTGAAGCTTTCTTT
CAISGTPQNTEAFF
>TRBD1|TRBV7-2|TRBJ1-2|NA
TGTGCCAGCAGCAGGACAGGGAGGTTGGTGGATGGCTACACCTTC
CASSRTGRLVDGYTF
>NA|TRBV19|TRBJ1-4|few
TGTGCCAGCTCTACAGGGCTGAATGAAAAACTGTTTTTT
CASSTGLNEKLFF
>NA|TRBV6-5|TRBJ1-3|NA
TGTGCCAGCAGGGGGATACAGGGATCGGGAAACACCATATATTTT
CASRGIQGSGNTIYF
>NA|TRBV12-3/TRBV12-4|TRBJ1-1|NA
TGTGCCAGCACCGTTCAGGAGAACACTGAAGCTTTCTTT
CASTVQENTEAFF
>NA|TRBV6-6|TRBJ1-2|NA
TGTGCCAGCAGTTACGAACAGAACTATGGCTACACCTTC
CASSYEQNYGYTF
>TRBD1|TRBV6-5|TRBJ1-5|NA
TGTGCCAGCAGCCGGGACAGGGGAAATCAGCCCCAGCATTTT
CASSRDRGNQPQHF
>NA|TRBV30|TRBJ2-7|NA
TGTGCCTGGAGCGGAGGGGCCGAGCAGTACTTC
CAWSGGAEQYF
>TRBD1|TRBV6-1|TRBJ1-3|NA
TGTGCCAGCAGTGAGACAGGGTTGGGCAGAAACACCATATATTTT
CASSETGLGRNTIYF
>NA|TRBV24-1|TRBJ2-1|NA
TGTGCCACCAGCACGGGTCCTAACTACAATGAGCAGTTCTTC
CATSTGPNYNEQFF
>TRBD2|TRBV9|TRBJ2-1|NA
TGTGCCAGCAGCGTCGATAGCGGGAGAAATGAGCAGTTCTTC
CASSVDSGRNEQFF
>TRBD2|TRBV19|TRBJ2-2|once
TGTGCCAGTCAACAGACTAGCGGTAACACCGGGGAGCTGTTTTTT
CASQQTSGNTGELFF
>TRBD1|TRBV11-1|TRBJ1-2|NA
TGTGCCAGCAGCTTAAGAAACAGGGGGCCAAGCTATGGCTACACCTTC
CASSLRNRGPSYGYTF
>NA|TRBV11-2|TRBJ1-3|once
TGTGCCAGCAGCTTAGATGGAGGAACTCACAATGGAAACACCATATATTTT
CASSLDGGTHNGNTIYF
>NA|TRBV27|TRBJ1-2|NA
TGTGCCAGCAGTCCCCTGGGAGGGGACTATGGCTACACCTTC
CASSPLGGDYGYTF
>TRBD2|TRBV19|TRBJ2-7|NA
TGTGCCAGTAGTGACTCCAATAGCGGGAAGTACGAGCAGTACTTC
CASSDSNSGKYEQYF
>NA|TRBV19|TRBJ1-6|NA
TGTGCCAGTAGTATGCCCAGGAATAATTCACCCCTCCACTTT
CASSMPRNNSPLHF